The next 21 T cell receptor beta chains were all read from a single sample in a study of CD8 T cells in ankylosing spondylitis. TCRdb reprocessed the 5' RACE reads with MiXCR, giving one entry per CDR3 protein. Of roughly 42,000 distinct CDR3 sequences listed, around 2.8% are singletons. The sequencing sample was made of blood, either unsorted or a sorted T cell fraction (not recorded which). Receptor source: a male donor with ankylosing spondylitis or in good health (not recorded which).

This clonotype has ten or more counts. The chain has TRBV9 and TRBJ2-3; D may be TRBD2 (5 bases). Germline V gene sequence: CDR1 SGDLS, CDR2 YYNGEE. With 4 bases removed from V and 7 bases from J, the gap between germline ends came to 13 bases. The CDR3 runs 13 residues. CDR3 protein: CASSLSTSNTQYF. The CDR3 bases are TGTGCCAGCAGCCTATCTACTAGTAATACGCAGTATTTT.

The table lists this clonotype with many counts. The V and J genes are TRBV9 and TRBJ2-7; perhaps TRBD2 as D (5 bases). Germline V CDR1 and CDR2: SGDLS, YYNGEE. This CDR3 comprises 14 residues. The germline V and J ends were trimmed by 0 bases and 6 bases, with 13 bases remaining between them. CDR3 amino acids: CASSVGRPAGEQYF. CDR3 coding DNA: TGTGCCAGCAGCGTAGGGAGGCCGGCAGGCGAGCAGTACTTC.

This clonotype has a count of ten or more. This chain connects TRBV9 to TRBJ2-2, with 7 bases fitting TRBD2. The length of the CDR3 is 14 residues. V lost 3 bases, J lost 6 bases, and 5 bases stayed unmatched. Germline V lookup: CDR1 SGDLS, CDR2 YYNGEE. The CDR3 here is CASSGGLVSGELFF. The DNA of the CDR3 is TGTGCCAGCAGCGGAGGACTAGTTTCCGGGGAGCTGTTTTTT.

This clonotype was recorded many times. The chain recombines TRBV9 with TRBJ2-5, with D perhaps TRBD1 or TRBD2 (5 bases each). Germline V gene sequence: CDR1 SGDLS, CDR2 YYNGEE. Deletions cut 4 bases from V and 5 bases from J, with 21 bases between. The CDR3 is 16 residues long. In nucleotides, the CDR3 is TGTGCCAGCAGCCCCAGACCCGGGGCAAGAGAGGAGACCCAGTACTTC. It yields the protein CASSPRPGAREETQYF.

This clonotype was detected many times. The rearrangement uses TRBV9 and TRBJ2-2, with D unclear. The germline V and J ends were trimmed by 0 bases and 0 bases, with 6 bases remaining between them. In germline, CDR1 is SGDLS, CDR2 YYNGEE. This CDR3 is built from 15 residues. CDR3 residues: CASSVGQSNTGELFF. CDR3 DNA sequence: TGTGCCAGCAGCGTAGGTCAATCGAACACCGGGGAGCTGTTTTTT.

This clonotype appeared many times. This rearrangement joins TRBV9 to TRBJ2-1, with D hard to call. V was shortened by 0 bases and J by 6 bases, with 13 bases between the two germline ends. This CDR3 has 15 amino acids. Per germline, CDR1 SGDLS and CDR2 YYNGEE. CDR3 sequence reads: CASSVGANEFNEQFF. The CDR3, as DNA: TGTGCCAGCAGCGTAGGGGCGAACGAATTCAATGAGCAGTTCTTC.

This clonotype has ten or more counts. The chain carries TRBV9 and TRBJ2-1; 11 bases map to TRBD2. Losses at the gene ends were 5 bases for V and 2 bases for J; bases not matched to a gene: 6. Germline V gives CDR1 SGDLS, CDR2 YYNGEE. The CDR3 has 16 amino acids. CDR3 region: CASSPISGRAYNEQFF. CDR3 bases: TGTGCCAGCAGTCCAATTAGCGGGAGGGCCTACAATGAGCAGTTCTTC.

The chain recombines TRBV9 with TRBJ2-2, with TRBD2 as a possible D gene (6 bases). In germline, CDR1 is SGDLS, CDR2 YYNGEE. The CDR3 extends over 14 amino acids. The V end lost 0 bases, the J end lost 7 bases, and 10 bases lay between the germline ends. The CDR3 DNA is TGTGCCAGCAGCGTAGCCCAGGGACTCGGGGAGCTGTTTTTT. As protein: CASSVAQGLGELFF.

Ten or more counts support this clonotype. The rearrangement links TRBV9 to TRBJ2-3; D ambiguous. This CDR3 has 14 amino acids. Germline CDR1 and CDR2: SGDLS and YYNGEE. V dropped 4 bases and J dropped 0 bases, with 9 bases sitting between them. The DNA of the CDR3 is TGTGCCAGCAGCCTCCGAGCTAGCACAGATACGCAGTATTTT. It is translated as CASSLRASTDTQYF. The whole variable domain, remainder taken from reference TRBV9 and TRBJ2-3, is DSGVTQTPKHLITATGQRVTLRCSPRSGDLSVYWYQQSLDQGLQFLIQYYNGEERAKGNILERFSAQQFPDLHSELNLSSLELGDSALYFCASSLRASTDTQYFGPGTRLTVL.

This clonotype was seen many times. The rearrangement joins TRBV9 to TRBJ1-1; D gene unclear. V lost 4 bases to trimming and J lost 5 bases, with 15 bases between them. The CDR3 runs 14 residues. Germline CDR1 and CDR2: SGDLS and YYNGEE. The CDR3 nucleotides are TGTGCCAGCAGCCCCAGCCGGGTGCGGACTGAAGCTTTCTTT. Amino acid sequence: CASSPSRVRTEAFF.

This clonotype was picked up many times. J is TRBJ2-3 and V is TRBV9; tentative D call: TRBD2 (5 bases). With 3 bases removed from V and 9 bases from J, the gap between germline ends came to 11 bases. The CDR3 runs 12 residues. CDR1 and CDR2 from the germline V gene are SGDLS and YYNGEE. CDR3 sequence reads: CASSEGDYTQYF. In DNA, the CDR3 is TGTGCCAGCAGCGAGGGAGATTACACGCAGTATTTT.

This clonotype has ten or more counts. The chain couples TRBV9 to TRBJ1-1; D unresolved. The CDR3 totals 14 residues. V lost 4 bases and J 4 bases, leaving 14 bases between the germline ends. From germline, CDR1 is SGDLS and CDR2 YYNGEE. The DNA of the CDR3 is TGTGCCAGCAGCATATCCTCCTGGGGCACTGAAGCTTTCTTT. It encodes CASSISSWGTEAFF.

This clonotype was counted many times. The chain has TRBV9 and TRBJ2-7; 11 bases fit TRBD1. The CDR3 has 15 residues. The ends lost 0 bases at V and 9 bases at J; junction bases unmatched: 8. Germline assignment: CDR1 SGDLS and CDR2 YYNGEE. CDR3 region: CASSVAWTGGSVQYF. The CDR3 DNA reads TGTGCCAGCAGCGTAGCTTGGACAGGGGGCAGCGTGCAGTACTTC.

This clonotype was seen at least ten times. CDR3 loop: CASSAGTVFGYTF. As DNA, the CDR3 is TGTGCCAGCAGCGCCGGGACAGTGTTTGGCTACACCTTC. J is TRBJ1-2 and V is TRBV9, with 7 bases matching TRBD1. The length of the CDR3 is 13 residues. Germline CDR1 SGDLS, CDR2 YYNGEE. With 3 bases clipped from V and 7 bases from J, the junction kept 6 bases outside the gene matches.

At least ten counts were recorded for this clonotype. This chain connects TRBV9 to TRBJ1-6; no reliable D call. V shed 0 bases and J shed 7 bases, with 11 bases lying between them. CDR1 is SGDLS and CDR2 is YYNGEE in the germline V gene. CDR3 length: 15 residues. The CDR3 nucleotides are TGTGCCAGCAGCGTAGCCAACCCGGGGAATTCACCCCTCCACTTT. Residues: CASSVANPGNSPLHF.

V and J are TRBV9 and TRBJ2-1; 12 bases align to TRBD2. V trimming: 0 bases; J trimming: 4 bases; junction bases outside the gene matches: 20. Per the germline V gene, CDR1 is SGDLS and CDR2 is YYNGEE. There are 22 residues in the CDR3. The CDR3 nucleotides read TGTGCCAGCAGCGTAGCTACCCAAGGTCCCGGACTAGCGGGAAAGGTATACAATGAGCAGTTCTTC. Its translation is CASSVATQGPGLAGKVYNEQFF.

This clonotype was recorded at least ten times. This chain connects TRBV9 to TRBJ2-2; 7 nucleotides match TRBD2. This CDR3 has 14 residues. CDR1 and CDR2 (germline): SGDLS, YYNGEE. Trimming cost V 3 bases and J 6 bases; bases outside gene matches: 5. The CDR3 loop reads CASSGRLAPGELFF. The CDR3 coding sequence is TGTGCCAGCAGCGGCAGACTAGCCCCCGGGGAGCTGTTTTTT.

This clonotype was seen many times. The chain combines TRBV9 with TRBJ2-5; D possibly matches TRBD1 or TRBD2 (5 bases each). Between the trimmed V and J ends, which lost 1 base and 5 bases, there was a span of 15 bases. The germline V gene has CDR1 SGDLS and CDR2 YYNGEE. The CDR3 contains 15 residues. The CDR3 bases are TGTGCCAGCAGCGTAACCGGGACCAAGGGGGAGACCCAGTACTTC. It translates to CASSVTGTKGETQYF.

In this sample, this clonotype turned up many times. J is TRBJ2-5 and V is TRBV9; the D is unclear. The CDR3 totals 12 residues. Trimming removed 1 base at V and 3 bases at J, with 4 bases between. The germline gives CDR1 SGDLS, CDR2 YYNGEE. CDR3 DNA: TGTGCCAGCAGCGTACTAAAAGAGACCCAGTACTTC. Translating it yields CASSVLKETQYF.

This clonotype appeared many times. The chain is built from TRBV9 and TRBJ2-2; 12 nucleotides agree with TRBD2. Germline V CDR1 and CDR2: SGDLS, YYNGEE. The CDR3 is 18 amino acids. V lost 3 bases, J lost 2 bases, and 8 bases stayed unmatched. This CDR3 reads CASSGRTSGKTNTGELFF. In DNA, the CDR3 is TGTGCCAGCAGCGGAAGGACTAGCGGGAAAACTAACACCGGGGAGCTGTTTTTT. Based on the CDR3 plus reference TRBV9 and TRBJ2-2, the full variable domain is DSGVTQTPKHLITATGQRVTLRCSPRSGDLSVYWYQQSLDQGLQFLIQYYNGEERAKGNILERFSAQQFPDLHSELNLSSLELGDSALYFCASSGRTSGKTNTGELFFGEGSRLTVL.

This clonotype was recorded many times. V is TRBV9 and J is TRBJ1-4; perhaps TRBD1 as D (6 bases). V was trimmed by 0 bases and J by 8 bases, leaving 14 bases between them. The CDR3 is 15 amino acids. CDR1 SGDLS and CDR2 YYNGEE come from the germline V gene. The CDR3 loop reads CASSVAAGADEKLFF. The CDR3, as DNA: TGTGCCAGCAGCGTAGCAGCGGGGGCAGACGAAAAACTGTTTTTT. Together with reference TRBV9 and TRBJ1-4, the CDR3 gives the full variable domain: DSGVTQTPKHLITATGQRVTLRCSPRSGDLSVYWYQQSLDQGLQFLIQYYNGEERAKGNILERFSAQQFPDLHSELNLSSLELGDSALYFCASSVAAGADEKLFFGSGTQLSVL.